This TCR beta chain was profiled in a study of T cell repertoires in aging, cancer and after chemotherapy. Study conclusions and caveats: Rebound thymic output was suggested by rising median generation probability during chemotherapy in each cancer cohort. Healthy donors lost TCR diversity with age mainly through richness, cancer patients through richness and evenness.

In its sample, this clonotype ranks as medium-sized. Its antigen is as yet unknown. TCR beta rearrangements were amplified from peripheral blood genomic DNA. The V gene's germline CDR1 is MNHEY and CDR2 SVGAGI. This CDR3 is 16 amino acids long. V dropped 2 bases and J dropped 0; count of bases not matched to a gene: 0. A mixed TRB-A/B primer pool amplified rearranged TRB by multiplex touch-down PCR. MiXCR, run by TCRdb on the multiplex PCR reads, gives a single entry per CDR3 protein. The sample shows about 10,000 distinct CDR3 sequences, about 25% of them seen only once. Sequenced input: blood. The TCR comes from a human donor in good health. This chain connects TRBV6-5 to TRBJ2-6; 8 bases agree with TRBD2. CDR3 amino acids: CASSYTSGSGANVLTF. As DNA, the CDR3 is TGTGCCAGCAGTTACACTAGCGGCTCTGGGGCCAACGTCCTGACTTTC.